The entry below describes one T cell receptor (beta chain). Its antigen is still unknown. The sample is drawn from a study of breast tumors, draining lymph nodes, adjacent tissues. General study results and limits: Compared with basal-like, luminal-like tumors shared significantly more repertoire with nontumor tissue. Compared with lymph nodes, tumors were less diverse; compared with nontumor tissue, more.

Germline values: CDR1 MNHNS, CDR2 SASEGT. Between the trimmed V and J ends, which lost 7 bases and 3 bases, there was a span of 12 bases. The CDR3 sequence is 14 residues long. The lymph nodes were axillary draining lymph nodes from breast cancer patients. Via MiXCR, TCRdb re-called the multiplex PCR reads, giving one row per CDR3 protein. Of roughly 100,000 distinct CDR3 sequences in the sample, approximately 28% were seen once. The chain employs TRBV6-1 and TRBJ2-2, with D tentatively TRBD2 (6 bases). This sequence originates from a female donor with breast cancer. Some clones in this sample may be carry-over from other donors' samples. Sequenced sample: axillary lymph node tissue. For the CDR3, the DNA is TGTGCCAGCAAACGCGGGGCATACACCGGGGAGCTGTTTTTT. Protein: CASKRGAYTGELFF.